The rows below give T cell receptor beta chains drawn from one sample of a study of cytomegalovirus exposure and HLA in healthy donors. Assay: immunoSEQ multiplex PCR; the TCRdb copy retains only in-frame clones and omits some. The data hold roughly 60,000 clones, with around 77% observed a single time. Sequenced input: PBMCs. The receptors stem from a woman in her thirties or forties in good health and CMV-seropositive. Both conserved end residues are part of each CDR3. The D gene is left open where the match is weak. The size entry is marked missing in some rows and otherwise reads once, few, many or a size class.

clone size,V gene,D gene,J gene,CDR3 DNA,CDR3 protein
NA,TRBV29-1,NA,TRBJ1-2,TGCAGCGCCCAAAGCACCTATGGCTACACCTTC,CSAQSTYGYTF
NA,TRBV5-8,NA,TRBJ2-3,TGTGCCAGCAGCTCCGGGCGGGGAGCGCACGCAGATACGCAGTATTTT,CASSSGRGAHADTQYF
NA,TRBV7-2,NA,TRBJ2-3,TGTGCCAGCAGGGCAAGTGATACGCAGTATTTT,CASRASDTQYF
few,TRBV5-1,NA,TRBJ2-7,TGCGCCAGCAGCTTGTTGACAGCCTACGAGCAGTACTTC,CASSLLTAYEQYF
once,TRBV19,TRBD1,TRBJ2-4,TGTGCCAGTAGTATAGGGACAGGGAAGGTATCCAAAAACATTCAGTACTTC,CASSIGTGKVSKNIQYF
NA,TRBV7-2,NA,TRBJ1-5,TGTGCCAGCAGCTTATCGCGGGGGCCCCAGCATTTT,CASSLSRGPQHF
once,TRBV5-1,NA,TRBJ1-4,TGCGCCAGCAGCCCCTCCGGAGGGGCGGTCTATGAAAAACTGTTTTTT,CASSPSGGAVYEKLFF
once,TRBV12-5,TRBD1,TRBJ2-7,TGTGCTAGTGGTCCACGGACAGGGGGATTATACGAGCAGTACTTC,CASGPRTGGLYEQYF
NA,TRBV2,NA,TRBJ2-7,TGTGCCAGCAGGGATCAGGACATTTTCTACGAGCAGTACTTC,CASRDQDIFYEQYF
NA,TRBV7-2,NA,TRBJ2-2,TGTGCCAGCAGCCCCGGGATTCAAAACACCGGGGAGCTGTTTTTT,CASSPGIQNTGELFF
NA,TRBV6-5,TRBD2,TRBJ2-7,TGTGCCAGCAGTTATCTAGCGGACTCCTACGAGCAGTACTTC,CASSYLADSYEQYF
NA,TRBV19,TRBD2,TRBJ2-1,TGTGCCAGTAGTAACGGGGCTAGCGGGGGTCATATATATGAGCAGTTCTTC,CASSNGASGGHIYEQFF
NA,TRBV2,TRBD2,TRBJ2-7,TGTGCCAGCAGTGACATATTAGCGGGGGCACCGTCCTACGAGCAGTACTTC,CASSDILAGAPSYEQYF
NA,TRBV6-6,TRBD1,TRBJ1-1,TGTGCCAGCAGAAACACAGGGGGCACTGAAGCTTTCTTT,CASRNTGGTEAFF
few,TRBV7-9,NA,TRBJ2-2,TGTGCCAGCACCCCAATCAACACCGGGGAGCTGTTTTTT,CASTPINTGELFF
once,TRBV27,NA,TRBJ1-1,TGTGCCAGCAGTTTATGGGGGGGGGCGACCCCTGAAGCTTTCTTT,CASSLWGGATPEAFF
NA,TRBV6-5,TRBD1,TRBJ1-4,TGTGCCAGTACCGGGACAGGGGGGACCCAGGAACTGTTTTTT,CASTGTGGTQELFF
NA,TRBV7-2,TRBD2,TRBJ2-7,TGTGCCAGCAGCCGAGGGGGACTAGCGGGCTCCTACGAGCAGTACTTC,CASSRGGLAGSYEQYF
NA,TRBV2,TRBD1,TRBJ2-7,TGTGCCAGCAGACTCCGGGACAGGGGGCTATACGAGCAGTACTTC,CASRLRDRGLYEQYF
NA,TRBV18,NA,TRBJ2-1,TGTGCCAGCTCACGGTACGGGAACAATGAGCAGTTCTTC,CASSRYGNNEQFF
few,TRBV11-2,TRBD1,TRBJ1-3,TGTGCCAGCAGCCGCCGGGACAGGGCTTTAAACTCTGGAAACACCATATATTTT,CASSRRDRALNSGNTIYF
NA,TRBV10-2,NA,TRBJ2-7,TGCGCCAGCATCCGGACTGGACTGGATACCTACGAGCAGTACTTC,CASIRTGLDTYEQYF
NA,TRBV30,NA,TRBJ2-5,TGTGCCTGGGCTCCAGGGGCGTCCGCCTGGGAGACCCAGTACTTC,CAWAPGASAWETQYF
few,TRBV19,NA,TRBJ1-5,TGTGCCAGTAGTCAACCCCCGGGACTGGGCAATCAGCCCCAGCATTTT,CASSQPPGLGNQPQHF
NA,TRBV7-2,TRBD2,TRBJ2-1,TGTGCCAGCAGCTTAGAACTAGCGGGGGCCCACAATGAGCAGTTCTTC,CASSLELAGAHNEQFF